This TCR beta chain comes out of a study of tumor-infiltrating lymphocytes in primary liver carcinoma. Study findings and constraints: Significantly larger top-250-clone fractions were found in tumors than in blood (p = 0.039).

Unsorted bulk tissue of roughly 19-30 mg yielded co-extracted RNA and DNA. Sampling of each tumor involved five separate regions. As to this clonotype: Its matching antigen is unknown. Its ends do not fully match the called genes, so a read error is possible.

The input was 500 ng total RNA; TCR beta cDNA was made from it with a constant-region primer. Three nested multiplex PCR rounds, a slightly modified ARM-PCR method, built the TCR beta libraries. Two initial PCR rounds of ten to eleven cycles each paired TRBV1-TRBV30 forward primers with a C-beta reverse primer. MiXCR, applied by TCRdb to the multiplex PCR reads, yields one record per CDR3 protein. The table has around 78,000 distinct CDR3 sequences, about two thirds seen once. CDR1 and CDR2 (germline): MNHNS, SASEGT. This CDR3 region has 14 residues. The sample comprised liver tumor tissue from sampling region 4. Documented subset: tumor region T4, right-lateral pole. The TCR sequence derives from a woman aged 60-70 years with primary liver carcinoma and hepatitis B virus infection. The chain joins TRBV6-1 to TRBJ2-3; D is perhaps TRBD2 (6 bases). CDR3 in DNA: TGTGCCAGCAGTGGACTAGTGGGAGCAGATACGCAATATTTT. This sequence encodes CASSGLVGADTQYF.